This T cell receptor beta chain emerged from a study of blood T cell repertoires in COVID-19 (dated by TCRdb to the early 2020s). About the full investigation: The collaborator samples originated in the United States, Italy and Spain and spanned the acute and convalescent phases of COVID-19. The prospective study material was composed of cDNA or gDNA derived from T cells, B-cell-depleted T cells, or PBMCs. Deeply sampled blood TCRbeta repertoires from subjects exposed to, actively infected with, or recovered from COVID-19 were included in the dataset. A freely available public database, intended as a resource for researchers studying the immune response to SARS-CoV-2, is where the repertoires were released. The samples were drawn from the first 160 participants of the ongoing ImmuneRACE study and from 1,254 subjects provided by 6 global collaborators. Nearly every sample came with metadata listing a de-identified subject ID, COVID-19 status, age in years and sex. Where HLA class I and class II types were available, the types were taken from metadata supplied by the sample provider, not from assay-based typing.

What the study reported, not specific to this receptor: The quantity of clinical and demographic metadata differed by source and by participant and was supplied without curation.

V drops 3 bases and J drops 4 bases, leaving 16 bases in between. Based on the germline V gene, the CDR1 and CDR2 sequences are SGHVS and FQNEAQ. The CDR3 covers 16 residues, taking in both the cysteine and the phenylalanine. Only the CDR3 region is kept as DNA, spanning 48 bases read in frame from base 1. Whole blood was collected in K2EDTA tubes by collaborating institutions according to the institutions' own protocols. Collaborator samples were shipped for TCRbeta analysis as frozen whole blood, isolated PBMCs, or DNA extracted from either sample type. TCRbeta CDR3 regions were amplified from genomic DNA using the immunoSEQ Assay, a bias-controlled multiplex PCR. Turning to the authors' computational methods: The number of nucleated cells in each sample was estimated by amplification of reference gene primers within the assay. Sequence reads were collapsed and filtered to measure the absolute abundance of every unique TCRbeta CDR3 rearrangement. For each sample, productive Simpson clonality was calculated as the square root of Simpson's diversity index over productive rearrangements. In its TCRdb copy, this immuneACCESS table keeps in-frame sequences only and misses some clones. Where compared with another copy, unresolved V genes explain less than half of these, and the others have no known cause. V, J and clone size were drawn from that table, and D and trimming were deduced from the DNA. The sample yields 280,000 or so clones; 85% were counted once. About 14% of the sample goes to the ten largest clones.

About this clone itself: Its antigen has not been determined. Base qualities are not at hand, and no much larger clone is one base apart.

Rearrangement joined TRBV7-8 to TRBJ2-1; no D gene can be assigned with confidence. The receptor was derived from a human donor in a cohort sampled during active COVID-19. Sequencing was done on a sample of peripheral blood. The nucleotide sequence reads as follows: TGTGCCAGCAGCTTCGAGCGAGTTCGCCTTTACAATGAGCAGTTCTTC. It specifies CASSFERVRLYNEQFF.